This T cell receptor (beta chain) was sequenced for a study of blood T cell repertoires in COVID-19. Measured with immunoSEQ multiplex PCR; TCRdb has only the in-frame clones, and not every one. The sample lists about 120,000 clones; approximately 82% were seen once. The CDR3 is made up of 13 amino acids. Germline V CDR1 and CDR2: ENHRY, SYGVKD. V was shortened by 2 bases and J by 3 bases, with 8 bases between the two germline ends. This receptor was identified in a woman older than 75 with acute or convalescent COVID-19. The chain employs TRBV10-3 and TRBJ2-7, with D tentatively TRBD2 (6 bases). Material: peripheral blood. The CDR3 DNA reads TGTGCCATCAGTGAGAAAGCGGGCTACGAGCAGTACTTC. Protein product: CAISEKAGYEQYF.